This TCR beta chain was identified during a study of early T cells in non-severe SARS-CoV-2 infection. At the level of the study: Sequencing of bulk RNA from unsorted whole blood was done, without chain pairing. Findings of the study overall: The study's VDJdb matching favored anti-spike CD8 responses and missed private and CD4 specificities.

This clonotype was recorded a few times. The antigen is unknown. The CDR3 is 13 amino acids. Germline loops: CDR1 SEHNR, CDR2 FQNEAQ (reference sequence). V lost 1 base and J lost 5, with 9 bases in between. Tagging with unique molecular identifiers was applied to individual cDNA molecules. TCRdb re-analysed the 5' RACE reads in MiXCR, keeping a single row per CDR3 protein. Of approximately 81,000 distinct CDR3 sequences in the sample, about an eighth were seen once. Sample: whole blood. The V call is TRBV7-9, the J call TRBJ2-7; D is unresolved. The receptor comes from an adult who was a healthcare worker with PCR-confirmed SARS-CoV-2 infection or an uninfected control (not recorded which). The CDR3 is CASSLEGRDEQYF. The CDR3 DNA reads as TGTGCCAGCAGCTTAGAAGGAAGGGACGAGCAGTACTTC.